Listed here is a single TCR beta chain. With 6 bases removed from V and 4 bases from J, the gap between germline ends came to 10 bases. The CDR3 spans 13 residues. Germline V gene data show CDR1 as MNHEY and CDR2 as SMNVEV (reference sequence). This record belongs to a study of T cell responses to AZD1222 COVID-19 vaccine. Clones were read by immunoSEQ multiplex PCR, and TCRdb kept only the in-frame ones, dropping some. This table has some 150,000 clones, over 85% appearing once. The specimen comprised peripheral blood, sampled 28 days after the second AZD1222 dose. This clonotype originated in an adult who received the AZD1222 COVID-19 vaccine. V usage is TRBV27 and J usage is TRBJ1-3; D not resolved. CDR3 in DNA: TGTGCCAGCAGACGGAGGGCCGGAAACACCATATATTTT. Translating it yields CASRRRAGNTIYF.